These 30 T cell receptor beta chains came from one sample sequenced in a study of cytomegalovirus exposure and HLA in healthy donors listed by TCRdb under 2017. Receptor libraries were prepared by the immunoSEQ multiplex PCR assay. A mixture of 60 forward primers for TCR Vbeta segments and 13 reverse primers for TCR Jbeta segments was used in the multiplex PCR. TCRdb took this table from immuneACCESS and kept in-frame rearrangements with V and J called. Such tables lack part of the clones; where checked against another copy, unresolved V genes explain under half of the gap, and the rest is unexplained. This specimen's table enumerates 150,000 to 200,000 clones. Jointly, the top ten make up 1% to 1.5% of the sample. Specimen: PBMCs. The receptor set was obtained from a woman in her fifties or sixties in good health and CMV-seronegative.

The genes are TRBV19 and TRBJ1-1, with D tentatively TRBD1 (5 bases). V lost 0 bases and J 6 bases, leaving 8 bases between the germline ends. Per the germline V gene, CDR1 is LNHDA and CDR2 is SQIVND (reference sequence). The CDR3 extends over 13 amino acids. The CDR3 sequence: CASSIEGQAEAFF. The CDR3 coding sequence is TGTGCCAGTAGTATAGAGGGGCAAGCTGAAGCTTTCTTT.

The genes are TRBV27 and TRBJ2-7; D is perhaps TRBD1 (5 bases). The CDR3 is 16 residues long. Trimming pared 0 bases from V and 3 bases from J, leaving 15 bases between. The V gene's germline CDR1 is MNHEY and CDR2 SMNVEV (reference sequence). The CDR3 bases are TGTGCCAGCAGTTTATCCCACGCAGGGCGGTTCTACGAGCAGTACTTC. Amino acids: CASSLSHAGRFYEQYF.

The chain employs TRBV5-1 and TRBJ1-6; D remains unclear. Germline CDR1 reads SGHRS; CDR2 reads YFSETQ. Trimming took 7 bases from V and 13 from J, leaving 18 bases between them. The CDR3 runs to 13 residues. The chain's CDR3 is CASYAEAGSPLHF. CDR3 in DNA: TGCGCCAGCTATGCGGAGGCTGGATCGCCCCTCCACTTT.

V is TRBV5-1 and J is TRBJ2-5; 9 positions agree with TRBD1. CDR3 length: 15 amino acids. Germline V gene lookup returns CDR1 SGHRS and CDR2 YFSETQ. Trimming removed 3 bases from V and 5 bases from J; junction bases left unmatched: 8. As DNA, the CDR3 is TGCGCCAGCAGCTCAAGGACAGGGGTGGGTGAGACCCAGTACTTC. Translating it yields CASSSRTGVGETQYF.

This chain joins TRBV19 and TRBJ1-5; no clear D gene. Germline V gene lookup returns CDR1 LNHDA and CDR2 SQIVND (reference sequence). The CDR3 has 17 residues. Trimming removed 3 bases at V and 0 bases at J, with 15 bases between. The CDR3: CASSISKVPGSNQPQHF. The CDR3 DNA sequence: TGTGCCAGTAGTATTTCTAAGGTCCCAGGTAGCAATCAGCCCCAGCATTTT.

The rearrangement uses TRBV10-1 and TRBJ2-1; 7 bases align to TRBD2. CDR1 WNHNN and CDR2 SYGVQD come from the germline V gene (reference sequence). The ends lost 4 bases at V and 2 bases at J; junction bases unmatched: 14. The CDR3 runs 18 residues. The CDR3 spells CASSGPLPGGRAYNEQFF. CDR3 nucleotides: TGCGCCAGCAGTGGACCCCTGCCCGGGGGGAGGGCCTACAATGAGCAGTTCTTC.

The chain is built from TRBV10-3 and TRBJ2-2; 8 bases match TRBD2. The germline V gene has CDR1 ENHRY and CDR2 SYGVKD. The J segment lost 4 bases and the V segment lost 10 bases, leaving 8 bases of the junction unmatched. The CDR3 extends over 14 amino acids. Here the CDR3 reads CATTLAGFTGELFF. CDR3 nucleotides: TGTGCCACGACGTTAGCGGGATTCACCGGGGAGCTGTTTTTT.

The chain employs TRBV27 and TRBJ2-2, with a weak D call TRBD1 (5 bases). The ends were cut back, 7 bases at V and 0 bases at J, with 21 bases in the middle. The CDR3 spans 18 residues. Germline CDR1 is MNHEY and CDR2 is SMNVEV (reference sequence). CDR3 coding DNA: TGTGCCAGCACTTCCACTTCATGGGGCAGAGCGAACACCGGGGAGCTGTTTTTT. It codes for CASTSTSWGRANTGELFF.

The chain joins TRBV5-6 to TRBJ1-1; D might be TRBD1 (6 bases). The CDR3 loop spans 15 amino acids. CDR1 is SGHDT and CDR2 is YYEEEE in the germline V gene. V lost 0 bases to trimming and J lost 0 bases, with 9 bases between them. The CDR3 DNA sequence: TGTGCCAGCAGCTTGGACAGGGTGATGAACACTGAAGCTTTCTTT. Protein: CASSLDRVMNTEAFF.

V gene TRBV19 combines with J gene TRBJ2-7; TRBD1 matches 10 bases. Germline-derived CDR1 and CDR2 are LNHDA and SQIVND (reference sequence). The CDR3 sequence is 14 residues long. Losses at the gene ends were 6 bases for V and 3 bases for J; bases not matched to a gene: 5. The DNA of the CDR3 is TGTGCCAGTAGCCCTGGGACAGGGGACTACGAGCAGTACTTC. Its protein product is CASSPGTGDYEQYF.

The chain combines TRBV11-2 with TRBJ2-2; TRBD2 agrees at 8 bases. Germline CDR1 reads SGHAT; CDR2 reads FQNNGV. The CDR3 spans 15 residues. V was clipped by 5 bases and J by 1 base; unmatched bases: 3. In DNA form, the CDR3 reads TGTGCCAGCAGCCGGACTAGCTGGAACACCGGGGAGCTGTTTTTT. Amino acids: CASSRTSWNTGELFF.

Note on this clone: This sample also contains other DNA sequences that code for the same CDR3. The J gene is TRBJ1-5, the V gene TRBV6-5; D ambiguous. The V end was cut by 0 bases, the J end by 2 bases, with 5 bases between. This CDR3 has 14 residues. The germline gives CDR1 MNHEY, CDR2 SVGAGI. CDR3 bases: TGTGCCAGCAGTTACTCCGGTGGCAATCAGCCCCAGCATTTT. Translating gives CASSYSGGNQPQHF.

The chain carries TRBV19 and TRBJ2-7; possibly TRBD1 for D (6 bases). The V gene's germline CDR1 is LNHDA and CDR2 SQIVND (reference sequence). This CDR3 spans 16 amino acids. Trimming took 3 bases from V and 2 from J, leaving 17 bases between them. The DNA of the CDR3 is TGTGCCAGTAGTATCCCCACAGGGAAAGCCACCTACGAGCAGTACTTC. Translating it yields CASSIPTGKATYEQYF.

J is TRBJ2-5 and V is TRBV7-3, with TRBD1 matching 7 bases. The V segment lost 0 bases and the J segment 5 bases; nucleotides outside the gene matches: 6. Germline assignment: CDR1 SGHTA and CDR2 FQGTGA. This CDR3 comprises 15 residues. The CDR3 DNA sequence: TGTGCCAGCAGCTTAACAGGGGGCTTGGGGGAGACCCAGTACTTC. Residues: CASSLTGGLGETQYF.

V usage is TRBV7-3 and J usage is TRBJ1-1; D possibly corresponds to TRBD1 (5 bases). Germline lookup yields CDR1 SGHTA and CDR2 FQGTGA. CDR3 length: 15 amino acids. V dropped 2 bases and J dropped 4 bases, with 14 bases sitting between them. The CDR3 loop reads CASSLERQGVTEAFF. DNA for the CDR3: TGTGCCAGCAGCTTAGAACGACAAGGGGTCACTGAAGCTTTCTTT.

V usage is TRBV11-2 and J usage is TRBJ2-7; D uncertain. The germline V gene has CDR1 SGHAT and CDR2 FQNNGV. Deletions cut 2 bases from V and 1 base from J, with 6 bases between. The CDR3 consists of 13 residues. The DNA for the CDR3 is TGTGCCAGCAGCTTAATGAGATCCTACGAGCAGTACTTC. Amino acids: CASSLMRSYEQYF.

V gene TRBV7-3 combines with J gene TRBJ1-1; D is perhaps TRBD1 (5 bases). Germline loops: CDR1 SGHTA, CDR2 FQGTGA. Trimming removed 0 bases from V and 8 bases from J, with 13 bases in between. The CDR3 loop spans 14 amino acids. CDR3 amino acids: CASSLTGGTVEAFF. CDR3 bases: TGTGCCAGCAGCTTAACCGGGGGGACTGTCGAAGCTTTCTTT. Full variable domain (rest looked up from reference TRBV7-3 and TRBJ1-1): GAGVSQTPSNKVTEKGKYVELRCDPISGHTALYWYRQSLGQGPEFLIYFQGTGAADDSGLPNDRFFAVRPEGSVSTLKIQRTERGDSAVYLCASSLTGGTVEAFFGQGTRLTVV.

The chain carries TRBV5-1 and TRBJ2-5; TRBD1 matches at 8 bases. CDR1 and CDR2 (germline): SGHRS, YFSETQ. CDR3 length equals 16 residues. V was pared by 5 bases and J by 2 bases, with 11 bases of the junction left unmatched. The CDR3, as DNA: TGCGCCAGCAGTCAGCCGACAGGGGCGAATCAAGAGACCCAGTACTTC. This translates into CASSQPTGANQETQYF.

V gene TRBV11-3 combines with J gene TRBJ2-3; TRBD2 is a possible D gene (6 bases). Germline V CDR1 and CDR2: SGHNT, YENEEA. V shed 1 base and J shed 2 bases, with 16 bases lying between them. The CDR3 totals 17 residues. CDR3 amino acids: CASSLGITAGNTDTQYF. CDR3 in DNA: TGTGCCAGCAGCTTAGGAATAACCGCGGGAAACACAGATACGCAGTATTTT.

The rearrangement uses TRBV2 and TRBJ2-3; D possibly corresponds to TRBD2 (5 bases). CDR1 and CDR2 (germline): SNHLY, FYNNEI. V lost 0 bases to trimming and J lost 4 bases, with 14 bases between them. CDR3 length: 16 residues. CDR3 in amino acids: CASSEALEGYSDTQYF. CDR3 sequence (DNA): TGTGCCAGCAGTGAAGCGCTTGAGGGCTACTCAGATACGCAGTATTTT.

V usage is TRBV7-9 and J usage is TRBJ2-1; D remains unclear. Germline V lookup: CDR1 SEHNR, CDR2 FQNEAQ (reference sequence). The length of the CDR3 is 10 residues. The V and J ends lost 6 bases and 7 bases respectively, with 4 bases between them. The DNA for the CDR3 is TGTGCCAGCAGTGCGAATGAGCAGTTCTTC. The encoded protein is CASSANEQFF.

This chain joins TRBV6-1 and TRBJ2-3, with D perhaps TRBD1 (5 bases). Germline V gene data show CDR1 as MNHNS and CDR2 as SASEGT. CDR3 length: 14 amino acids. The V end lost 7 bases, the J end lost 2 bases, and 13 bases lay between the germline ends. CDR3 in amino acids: CASNQDKDTDTQYF. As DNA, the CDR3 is TGTGCCAGCAATCAGGACAAGGACACAGATACGCAGTATTTT.

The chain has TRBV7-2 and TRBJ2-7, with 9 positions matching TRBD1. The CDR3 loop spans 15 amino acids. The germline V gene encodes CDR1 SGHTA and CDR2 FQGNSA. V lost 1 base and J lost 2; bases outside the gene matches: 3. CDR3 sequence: CASSLGTGDTYEQYF. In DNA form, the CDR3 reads TGTGCCAGCAGCTTAGGGACAGGGGATACCTACGAGCAGTACTTC.

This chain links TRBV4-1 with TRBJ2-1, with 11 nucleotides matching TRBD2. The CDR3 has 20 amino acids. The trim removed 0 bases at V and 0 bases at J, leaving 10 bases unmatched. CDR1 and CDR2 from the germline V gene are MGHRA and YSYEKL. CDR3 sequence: CASSQDGLAGGRSSYNEQFF. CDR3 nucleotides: TGCGCCAGCAGCCAAGATGGTCTAGCGGGGGGCCGAAGCTCCTACAATGAGCAGTTCTTC.

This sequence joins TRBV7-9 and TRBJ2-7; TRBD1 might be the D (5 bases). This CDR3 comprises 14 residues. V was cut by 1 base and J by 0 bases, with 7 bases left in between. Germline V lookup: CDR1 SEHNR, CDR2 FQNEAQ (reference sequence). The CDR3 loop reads CASSLGQSSYEQYF. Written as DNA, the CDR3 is TGTGCCAGCAGCTTAGGACAGAGCTCCTACGAGCAGTACTTC.

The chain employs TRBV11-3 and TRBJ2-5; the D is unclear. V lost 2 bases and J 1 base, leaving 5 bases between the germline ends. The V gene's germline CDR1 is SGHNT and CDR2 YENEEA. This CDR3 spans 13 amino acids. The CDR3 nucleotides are TGTGCCAGCAGCTTATCGAGCCAAGAGACCCAGTACTTC. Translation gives CASSLSSQETQYF.

The CDR3 coding sequence is TGTGCCAGCAGTGCCTCAGGGTGGAGGGGCAAGCTCGGCGAGCAGTACTTC. Amino acids: CASSASGWRGKLGEQYF. The chain recombines TRBV25-1 with TRBJ2-7, with D perhaps TRBD2 (6 bases). This CDR3 contains 17 residues. The V end was cut by 4 bases, the J end by 6 bases, with 25 bases between. The V gene's germline CDR1 is MGHDK and CDR2 SYGVNS.

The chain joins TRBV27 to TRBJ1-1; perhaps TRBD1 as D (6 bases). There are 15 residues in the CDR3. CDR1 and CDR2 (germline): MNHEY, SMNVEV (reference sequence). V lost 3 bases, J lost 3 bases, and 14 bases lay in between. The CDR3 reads CASSFRGLGYTEAFF. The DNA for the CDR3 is TGTGCCAGCAGTTTCAGGGGCTTGGGTTACACTGAAGCTTTCTTT.

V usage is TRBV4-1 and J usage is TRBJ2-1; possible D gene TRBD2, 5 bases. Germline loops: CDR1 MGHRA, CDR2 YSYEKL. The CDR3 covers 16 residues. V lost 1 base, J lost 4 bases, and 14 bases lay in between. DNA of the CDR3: TGCGCCAGCAGCCAAGGGATTTCTCGGGGTTACAATGAGCAGTTCTTC. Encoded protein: CASSQGISRGYNEQFF.

Here the CDR3 DNA reads TGTGCCACCAGCAGAGAAGGCGGGAGGGCCGTCTCCTACAATGAGCAGTTCTTC. Its translation: CATSREGGRAVSYNEQFF. The rearrangement uses TRBV15 and TRBJ2-1; TRBD2 matches at 9 bases. Germline loops: CDR1 LNHNV, CDR2 YYDKDF (reference sequence). CDR3 size: 18 residues. With 0 bases clipped from V and 0 bases from J, the junction kept 6 bases outside the gene matches.